This TCR beta chain was sequenced in a study of blood T cells in healthy people across ages (dated by TCRdb to about 2015). About the full investigation: In model experiments, roughly one uniquely barcoded TCR beta cDNA molecule per two T cells was captured by template switching. Using deep sequencing normalized with unique cDNA molecular identifiers, the study measured how TCR beta repertoire diversity changes with age. The donors were divided into four age groups: young (average 16 years), middle-aged (about 40), aged (around 67) and long-lived (82). To avoid experimental bias, donors of different ages were distributed randomly across sequencing lanes. Using the same blood draw, the study looked at two additional independent replicas of 1 million unique cDNA reads for two donors, one aged 18 to 29 and the other aged 80 or older. On the study overall, not on this receptor specifically: The CMV infection status of donors was not known, potentially confounding age-related changes in expanded clonotypes. Total diversity estimates from one million sequenced T cells were considered lower bounds and underestimates. Compared with the aged group, more naive CD4+ T cells, fewer expanded clones and increased TCR diversity were shown by the long-lived group, suggesting age selection. Since profiling was done on bulk unsorted PBMCs, naive and antigen-experienced compartments could not be conclusively compared. As age increased, observed TCR beta diversity per million T cells dropped in a roughly linear way, and a significant reduction was already evident by age 40. There was a strong correlation between observed TCR beta diversity and the percentage of naive T cells measured by flow cytometry.

This clonotype was counted only a few times. Its antigen has not been determined. No base qualities exist here, and no much larger clone lies one base off it. CDR1 and CDR2 are read off the germline V gene as MGHRA and YSYEKL. The junction shows trimming of 1 base on V and 3 bases on J, and the gene matches do not reach 9 bases of it. From the cysteine through the phenylalanine, the CDR3 covers 16 amino acids. Only the CDR3 DNA stays, 48 bases, in frame from base 1. The protocol used for the library was 5' RACE. This sample was sequenced with an Illumina HiSeq 2500. A second PCR of about 7 to 12 cycles was run with a J-beta primer mix and a sample-barcoded 5' primer. A unique molecular identifier was introduced onto each TCR beta cDNA molecule by a template-switch 5' adaptor carrying 12 random nucleotides. Each sample yielded at least 2.5 million CDR3-containing paired-end reads. The Mint cDNA synthesis kit, primed by a TRBC-specific oligonucleotide, was used to synthesize first-strand cDNA from all RNA. Following uracil-DNA glycosylase treatment, a first 18-cycle PCR with universal primers M1SS and BC2_uni_R was performed on all cDNA. On the study's bioinformatics: For normalization, 1 million high-quality reads were randomly selected from each sample, with every read carrying a distinct molecular identifier. Instead of being binned into consensus sequences, reads that shared molecular identifiers were thrown out. MiTCR, run with a Q25 quality threshold and the strictest error-elimination algorithm, handled CDR3 identification, clonotype clustering and error correction. Lower-bound total TCR beta diversity was estimated with a nonparametric unseen species model using Euler transformation. The raw public data were reprocessed by TCRdb itself: fastp quality trimming at Q25, MiXCR clonotype calling, in-frame beta chains only. Merged by CDR3 protein, the rows form single entries marked with the most common genes and DNA. None of the V and J calls come from the authors' own analysis; TCRdb made them. Counted in this sample were about 1.6 million distinct CDR3 sequences; around 35% of them appeared once. Of the sample, about 11% is held by the ten largest clones.

The donors were some 36 Caucasian individuals from Russia, aged roughly 6 to 100 years, who were systemically healthy. Around 9.8 milliliters of peripheral blood were collected from each donor into EDTA-treated Vacutainer tubes. Ficoll-Paque density-gradient centrifugation was used to isolate PBMCs, with at least 7 million per sample. Total RNA was extracted from PBMCs with Trizol reagent, with at least 5.5 micrograms obtained per sample. For every donor, flow cytometry on a PBMC aliquot measured the percentage of naive CD45RAhigh/CD27high T cells. Sequences were obtained from blood. Recombination connected TRBV4-1 to TRBJ2-7, and TRBD2 matches 7 of the central bases. The sequence derives from a woman under 40 in good health. The nucleotide sequence is given as TGCGCCAGCAGCCAAGGGTGGGGGGAGGGCGACTACGAGCAGTACTTC. It translates to CASSQGWGEGDYEQYF.